This T cell receptor (beta chain) was obtained from a study of shared clonotypes between healthy human individuals. Terminally differentiated effector memory CD45RA+ cells were excluded by CCR7 positive selection of CD45RO-negative cells. V shed 5 bases and J shed 7 bases, with 16 bases lying between them. This CDR3 spans 14 amino acids. Germline V gene lookup returns CDR1 LNHNV and CDR2 YYDKDF (reference sequence). Findings of the study overall: Sequencing of the sorted subsets was shown by rarefaction to be incomplete despite large depth. As a rule, naive subsets had a larger estimated richness than memory subsets.

With respect to this clone: Its target is not known.

TCRdb's copy holds only in-frame clones and misses some; the assay was immunoSEQ multiplex PCR. Here the sample spans 1.5 million to 2.5 million clones, just under 95% being singletons. The TCR sequence derives from a man younger than 35 in good health. The source material was naive CD8+ T cells sorted from blood. V is TRBV15 and J is TRBJ2-3, with D possibly matching TRBD1 (6 bases). The CDR3 nucleotides read TGTGCCACCAGCGAGGTCCGGGACACCTATACGCAGTATTTT. This encodes CATSEVRDTYTQYF.